These 10 T cell receptor beta chains came from one sample sequenced in a study of STAT5B mutations in CD4+ large granular lymphocyte leukemia. Produced via immunoSEQ multiplex PCR; TCRdb's table is partial and in-frame only. The sample has about 40,000 clones; less than 85% are singletons. Sequencing was carried out using CD4+ T cells from blood buffy coats. Every receptor here comes from a human donor in good health.

The chain uses TRBV10-3 and TRBJ2-7, with 9 bases that match TRBD2. Germline assignment: CDR1 ENHRY and CDR2 SYGVKD. With 4 bases clipped from V and 6 bases from J, the junction kept 10 bases outside the gene matches. The CDR3 sequence is 15 residues long. The CDR3 here is CAISGSRGGQGEQYF. The CDR3 DNA sequence: TGTGCCATCAGTGGTTCGCGGGGGGGCCAAGGCGAGCAGTACTTC.

This sequence joins TRBV29-1 and TRBJ1-1; D not certain. Germline assignment: CDR1 SQVTM and CDR2 ANQGSEA. The V end lost 8 bases, the J end lost 1 base, and 14 bases lay between the germline ends. CDR3 length: 13 amino acids. CDR3 in amino acids: CSTEPETNTEAFF. CDR3 nucleotides: TGCAGCACCGAGCCGGAAACGAACACTGAAGCTTTCTTT.

The genes are TRBV7-2 and TRBJ1-1; D uncertain. CDR3 length: 14 residues. Trimming removed 3 bases from V and 4 bases from J, with 12 bases in between. The V gene's germline CDR1 is SGHTA and CDR2 FQGNSA. CDR3 sequence reads: CASSLSGEVTEAFF. The CDR3 nucleotides read TGTGCCAGCAGCTTGTCCGGGGAGGTCACTGAAGCTTTCTTT.

This clone was observed a few times. V is TRBV11-2 and J is TRBJ2-7; maybe TRBD2 (5 bases). CDR3 length equals 16 residues. Germline lookup yields CDR1 SGHAT and CDR2 FQNNGV. V lost 1 base, J lost 4 bases, and 17 bases lay in between. In DNA form, the CDR3 reads TGTGCCAGCAGCTTAGCTCTGCGGGTCCTGCGGTACGAGCAGTACTTC. Its translation is CASSLALRVLRYEQYF.

The chain employs TRBV5-6 and TRBJ1-2; 11 nucleotides align to TRBD1. CDR3 length: 14 amino acids. The junction had 4 bases not matched to a gene; V was cut back by 3 bases and J by 6 bases. Germline V lookup: CDR1 SGHDT, CDR2 YYEEEE. In DNA form, the CDR3 reads TGTGCCAGCAGCTCTAGGGACAGGGGGAATGGCTACACCTTC. Its protein product is CASSSRDRGNGYTF.

This sequence joins TRBV9 and TRBJ2-3; 7 bases align to TRBD1. The length of the CDR3 is 16 residues. Germline values: CDR1 SGDLS, CDR2 YYNGEE. J gave up 5 bases and V 3 bases, and 12 bases lay outside the gene matches. The chain's CDR3 is CASSARGGPGLDTQYF. The CDR3 region has the DNA TGTGCCAGCAGCGCGCGAGGGGGCCCCGGCTTAGATACGCAGTATTTT.

CDR3 nucleotide sequence: TGTGCCAGCGGGGGGCAGGGGGCGCTGGGTGAGCAGTTCTTC. It translates to CASGGQGALGEQFF. The chain carries TRBV5-5 and TRBJ2-1; 8 bases are shared with TRBD1. CDR1 SGHKS and CDR2 YYEKEE come from the germline V gene (reference sequence). Trimming took 7 bases from V and 9 from J; bases not matched to a gene: 12. The CDR3 is 14 residues long.

This chain joins TRBV18 and TRBJ1-2; D not resolved. The CDR3 sequence is 15 residues long. The V end lost 2 bases, the J end lost 2 bases, and 12 bases lay between the germline ends. The germline CDR1 and CDR2 sequences are KGHSH and LQKENI. Written as DNA, the CDR3 is TGTGCCAGCTCACCAGGGCAGGCCGAAAACTATGGCTACACCTTC. It yields the protein CASSPGQAENYGYTF.

This chain connects TRBV15 to TRBJ2-4; 8 nucleotides agree with TRBD1. V dropped 2 bases and J dropped 3; count of bases not matched to a gene: 6. The CDR3 runs to 16 residues. Per the germline V gene, CDR1 is LNHNV and CDR2 is YYDKDF (reference sequence). This CDR3 is CATSRTGGVDKNIQYF. Written as DNA, the CDR3 is TGTGCCACCAGCAGAACAGGGGGAGTAGACAAAAACATTCAGTACTTC. Together with reference TRBV15 and TRBJ2-4, the CDR3 gives the full variable domain: DAMVIQNPRYQVTQFGKPVTLSCSQTLNHNVMYWYQQKSSQAPKLLFHYYDKDFNNEADTPDNFQSRRPNTSFCFLDIRSPGLGDTAMYLCATSRTGGVDKNIQYFGAGTRLSVL.

This chain links TRBV2 with TRBJ1-3, with 9 bases aligning to TRBD1. The CDR3 length is 14 residues. V was clipped by 4 bases and J by 2 bases; unmatched bases: 0. The germline CDR1 and CDR2 sequences are SNHLY and FYNNEI. The CDR3: CASSGQGAGNTIYF. CDR3 coding DNA: TGTGCCAGCAGTGGACAGGGGGCTGGAAACACCATATATTTT.